This entry describes one T cell receptor beta chain. The germline gives CDR1 SGHRS, CDR2 YFSETQ. The V gene lost 1 base and the J gene lost 4 bases, with 12 bases spanning the gap. CDR3 size: 16 residues. This specimen belongs to a study of blood T cell repertoires in COVID-19. Study at large: The cDNA or gDNA used as material had been derived from T cells, B-cell-depleted T cells, or PBMCs.

Repertoires were generated with immunoSEQ multiplex PCR, while TCRdb's copy carries only in-frame clones and drops some. This table has 70,000 to 90,000 clones, around 87% appearing once. The TCR was taken from a man older than 75 with active or convalescent COVID-19. The sample comprised peripheral blood. This rearrangement joins TRBV5-1 to TRBJ2-6; D is ambiguous. DNA of the CDR3: TGCGCCAGCAGCTTGATTCTGGGCTCCGGGGCCAACGTCCTGACTTTC. As protein: CASSLILGSGANVLTF.